The 27 T cell receptor beta chains in this list originate from one sample, sequenced in a study of identical twins. From the 5' RACE reads, TCRdb called clonotypes with MiXCR, one entry per CDR3 protein. The table lists about 250,000 distinct CDR3 sequences, more than 13% of them singletons. Material: memory (CD45RO+) T cells sorted from blood. The source is a woman aged 18-29 years in good health.

The V gene is TRBV12-3 or TRBV12-4, the J gene TRBJ2-2; D gene unclear. The V and J ends lost 4 bases and 2 bases respectively, with 14 bases between them. This CDR3 spans 16 amino acids. CDR3 nucleotides: TGTGCCAGCAGTTCATTCGGAAGGGCAAACACCGGGGAGCTGTTTTTT. Protein sequence: CASSSFGRANTGELFF.

The table lists this clonotype with a few counts. The chain recombines TRBV6-1 with TRBJ1-5; 10 bases map to TRBD1. The length of the CDR3 is 14 residues. In germline, CDR1 is MNHNS, CDR2 SASEGT. The V segment lost 6 bases and the J segment 5 bases; nucleotides outside the gene matches: 4. The CDR3 is CASRTGTGDQPQHF. CDR3 DNA sequence: TGTGCCAGCAGAACCGGGACAGGGGATCAGCCCCAGCATTTT.

Only a few counts were recorded for this clonotype. V usage is TRBV12-3 or TRBV12-4 and J usage is TRBJ2-7; D not resolved. The CDR3 is 14 residues long. Trimming stripped 4 bases from V and 3 bases from J, with 13 bases between. The CDR3, as DNA: TGTGCCAGCAGTTCCTCCTACAAGGGCTACGAGCAGTACTTC. Translating it yields CASSSSYKGYEQYF.

The V gene is TRBV6-6, the J gene TRBJ1-5, with a weak D call TRBD1 (6 bases). The germline V and J ends were trimmed by 6 bases and 7 bases, with 19 bases remaining between them. Germline CDR1 is MNHNY and CDR2 is SVGAGI (reference sequence). The CDR3 spans 15 residues. The CDR3: CASSPLPRGRQPQHF. CDR3 in DNA: TGTGCCAGCAGCCCACTTCCCAGGGGCAGGCAGCCCCAGCATTTT.

The chain joins TRBV21-1 to TRBJ2-7; the table gives TRBD1 as D, unverified against the DNA. TRBV21-1 is reported as a pseudogene. CDR3 length equals 15 residues. The CDR3 protein is CASSPTQSEGYEQYF. In nucleotides, the CDR3 is TGTGCCAGCAGCCCAACCCAGTCAGAGGGGTACGAGCAGTACTTC.

V usage is TRBV20-1 and J usage is TRBJ1-1; 7 nucleotides agree with TRBD1. V shed 6 bases, J shed 11 bases, and the junction held 15 bases outside the gene matches. This CDR3 has 13 amino acids. The germline CDR1 and CDR2 sequences are DFQATT and SNEGSKA (reference sequence). The chain's CDR3 is CSAADRVRLRAFF. The CDR3, as DNA: TGCAGTGCAGCAGACAGGGTTCGGCTGAGGGCTTTCTTT.

The chain combines TRBV20-1 with TRBJ2-7; 9 positions agree with TRBD2. The CDR3 runs 13 residues. J lost 4 bases, V lost 2 bases, and 3 bases had no gene match. CDR1 DFQATT and CDR2 SNEGSKA come from the germline V gene (reference sequence). CDR3: CSARSLAGYEQYF. CDR3 bases: TGCAGTGCTAGAAGCCTAGCGGGATACGAGCAGTACTTC.

This clonotype was observed a handful of times. J is TRBJ2-5 and V is TRBV7-9; 13 nucleotides align to TRBD2. Per the germline V gene, CDR1 is SEHNR and CDR2 is FQNEAQ (reference sequence). The CDR3 runs to 14 residues. V lost 4 bases and J lost 8; bases outside the gene matches: 4. As DNA, the CDR3 is TGTGCCAGCAGCTCCGGGACTAGCGGGATAACCCAGTACTTC. Its protein product is CASSSGTSGITQYF.

The chain uses TRBV6-5 and TRBJ2-5, with TRBD2 identical over 7 bases. This CDR3 is 15 amino acids long. Trimming took 2 bases from V and 2 from J; bases not matched to a gene: 5. Germline lookup yields CDR1 MNHEY and CDR2 SVGAGI. The CDR3 DNA reads as TGTGCCAGCAGTTACGGCGGGAGTGTGCAAGAGACCCAGTACTTC. Residues: CASSYGGSVQETQYF.

The table lists this clonotype with a few counts. The chain links TRBV6-1 to TRBJ1-1, with D hard to call. Germline V gene lookup returns CDR1 MNHNS and CDR2 SASEGT. The V end was cut by 9 bases, the J end by 0 bases, with 11 bases between. This CDR3 is built from 13 residues. DNA of the CDR3: TGTGCCAGTTGGCGGATAATGAACACTGAAGCTTTCTTT. It specifies CASWRIMNTEAFF.

This clonotype was counted at least ten times. V usage is TRBV12-3 or TRBV12-4 and J usage is TRBJ2-3; a possible D gene is TRBD1 (5 bases). The CDR3 loop spans 14 amino acids. V was pared by 6 bases and J by 4 bases, with 14 bases between. The CDR3 reads CASSQRGGPDTQYF. In nucleotides, the CDR3 is TGTGCCAGCAGCCAAAGGGGCGGACCAGATACGCAGTATTTT.

The rearrangement links TRBV7-2 to TRBJ2-5; a possible D gene is TRBD2 (5 bases). Trimming shortened V by 5 bases and J by 5 bases, and 21 bases separated the two germline ends. Per germline, CDR1 SGHTA and CDR2 FQGNSA. The CDR3 is made up of 16 amino acids. The DNA for the CDR3 is TGTGCCAGCAGCCCCCGAGTTGGTGGGAGTCGGGAGACCCAGTACTTC. This codes for CASSPRVGGSRETQYF.

The chain uses TRBV6-1 and TRBJ2-5; 10 bases are shared with TRBD2. After removal of 6 bases from V and 4 bases from J, the junction contained 8 bases not matched to a gene. Germline assignment: CDR1 MNHNS and CDR2 SASEGT. CDR3 length: 15 amino acids. CDR3 loop: CASRRGASGGETQYF. As DNA, the CDR3 is TGTGCCAGCAGGCGCGGGGCTAGCGGGGGAGAGACCCAGTACTTC.

The genes are TRBV12-3 or TRBV12-4 and TRBJ2-5, with D possibly matching TRBD1 (6 bases). V was cut by 5 bases and J by 0 bases, with 16 bases left in between. This CDR3 contains 16 residues. This CDR3 reads CASSVVPGQYQETQYF. CDR3 DNA: TGTGCCAGCAGTGTTGTACCCGGACAGTACCAAGAGACCCAGTACTTC.

This clonotype was picked up many times. The chain carries TRBV7-9 and TRBJ1-2; D is perhaps TRBD1 (6 bases). Trimming left V 4 bases short and J 6 bases short, with 15 bases between. CDR3 size: 14 residues. Germline CDR1 reads SEHNR; CDR2 reads FQNEAQ (reference sequence). The CDR3 bases are TGTGCCAGCAGCTCACAGGGCGGTATGGATGGCTACACCTTC. It yields the protein CASSSQGGMDGYTF.

The V call is TRBV24-1, the J call TRBJ2-1; 8 bases align to TRBD2. V shed 3 bases, J shed 4 bases, and the junction held 10 bases outside the gene matches. The germline gives CDR1 KGHDR, CDR2 SFDVKD. The CDR3 is 17 amino acids. CDR3 bases: TGTGCCACCAGTGATCTTCCTATAGCGGGAAAATACAATGAGCAGTTCTTC. Amino acids: CATSDLPIAGKYNEQFF.

This clonotype turned up a few times. The rearrangement links TRBV18 to TRBJ2-1; 7 bases are a match to TRBD2. The germline V gene has CDR1 KGHSH and CDR2 LQKENI. The CDR3 extends over 15 amino acids. Unmatched junction bases numbered 7, after V lost 4 bases and J lost 4 bases. CDR3 amino acids: CASSHFSGGYNEQFF. The CDR3 DNA follows: TGTGCCAGCTCACATTTTTCGGGGGGATACAATGAGCAGTTCTTC.

Many counts were recorded for this clonotype. The chain combines TRBV5-1 with TRBJ1-2; D ambiguous. The length of the CDR3 is 16 residues. Germline CDR1 and CDR2: SGHRS and YFSETQ. Trimming left V 0 bases short and J 1 base short, with 13 bases between. The CDR3 DNA sequence: TGCGCCAGCAGCTTGGCCAACCGAGAGTTTAACTATGGCTACACCTTC. It translates to CASSLANREFNYGYTF.

This clonotype came up a few times. The V and J genes are TRBV3-1 and TRBJ1-2, with TRBD1 as a possible D gene (5 bases). The length of the CDR3 is 15 residues. Between the trimmed V and J ends, which lost 3 bases and 2 bases, there was a span of 13 bases. CDR1 is LGHDT and CDR2 is YNNKEL in the germline V gene (reference sequence). The CDR3 DNA sequence: TGTGCCAGCAGCCAGAGACAGTTACAGAACTATGGCTACACCTTC. Its protein is CASSQRQLQNYGYTF. The whole variable domain, filled in from reference TRBV3-1 and TRBJ1-2, reads DTAVSQTPKYLVTQMGNDKSIKCEQNLGHDTMYWYKQDSKKFLKIMFSYNNKELIINETVPNRFSPKSPDKAHLNLHINSLELGDSAVYFCASSQRQLQNYGYTFGSGTRLTVV.

The genes are TRBV6-2 or TRBV6-3 and TRBJ2-3; 9 bases map to TRBD2. Losses at the gene ends were 7 bases for V and 6 bases for J; bases not matched to a gene: 11. This CDR3 spans 15 amino acids. CDR1 and CDR2 from the germline V gene are MNHEY and SVGEGT. The CDR3 sequence: CASNHPREGRDTQYF. CDR3 DNA sequence: TGTGCCAGCAACCACCCGCGGGAGGGCAGGGATACGCAGTATTTT.

This clonotype was detected ten times or more. The chain is built from TRBV2 and TRBJ2-7; D is unresolved. V was cut by 7 bases and J by 4 bases, with 20 bases left in between. Germline V lookup: CDR1 SNHLY, CDR2 FYNNEI. This CDR3 region has 15 residues. The CDR3 nucleotides are TGTGCCAGCACCGAAAATCCGACCGGCCAGTACGAGCAGTACTTC. Encoded protein: CASTENPTGQYEQYF.

Ten or more counts support this clonotype. This chain joins TRBV20-1 and TRBJ1-1; D is ambiguous. This CDR3 contains 18 residues. In germline, CDR1 is DFQATT, CDR2 SNEGSKA (reference sequence). V lost 1 base to trimming and J lost 0 bases, with 21 bases between them. CDR3 amino acids: CSARGSSAARFMNTEAFF. The CDR3 DNA sequence: TGCAGTGCTAGAGGATCTTCGGCAGCTCGTTTTATGAACACTGAAGCTTTCTTT.

This clonotype was seen only a few times. This rearrangement joins TRBV27 to TRBJ2-1, with D uncertain. V was trimmed by 2 bases and J by 2 bases, leaving 7 bases between them. Germline-derived CDR1 and CDR2 are MNHEY and SMNVEV (reference sequence). This CDR3 has 14 amino acids. CDR3: CASSLQPAYNEQFF. In nucleotides, the CDR3 is TGTGCCAGCAGTTTACAGCCCGCCTACAATGAGCAGTTCTTC.

The chain joins TRBV29-1 to TRBJ2-7; tentative D call: TRBD1 (5 bases). Trimming removed 4 bases from V and 0 bases from J, with 25 bases in between. Per the germline V gene, CDR1 is SQVTM and CDR2 is ANQGSEA. This CDR3 spans 18 amino acids. CDR3: CSVVSRQHNYPRSYEQYF. The DNA of the CDR3 is TGCAGCGTTGTAAGTAGACAGCACAATTACCCACGCTCCTACGAGCAGTACTTC.

This chain connects TRBV5-6 to TRBJ2-7, with a possible D match to TRBD2 (6 bases). The V end lost 2 bases, the J end lost 4 bases, and 13 bases lay between the germline ends. From germline, CDR1 is SGHDT and CDR2 YYEEEE. The CDR3 is made up of 14 amino acids. CDR3 bases: TGTGCCAGCAGCTTTTTAGCGGTAGAGTACGAGCAGTACTTC. As protein: CASSFLAVEYEQYF.

This clonotype occurred a few times. This rearrangement joins TRBV9 to TRBJ2-1; D gene ambiguous. Trimming stripped 4 bases from V and 0 bases from J, with 11 bases between. The CDR3 is 15 residues long. CDR1 and CDR2 from the germline V gene are SGDLS and YYNGEE. CDR3 nucleotide sequence: TGTGCCAGCAGCCCCCGGCTTACCTCCTACAATGAGCAGTTCTTC. Protein product: CASSPRLTSYNEQFF.

The chain has TRBV20-1 and TRBJ1-5; weak D call: TRBD1 (6 bases). The germline V gene encodes CDR1 DFQATT and CDR2 SNEGSKA (reference sequence). Between the trimmed V and J ends, which lost 4 bases and 7 bases, there was a span of 11 bases. This CDR3 has 12 residues. DNA of the CDR3: TGCAGTGCTATGAACAGGGACCAGCCCCAGCATTTT. This sequence encodes CSAMNRDQPQHF.